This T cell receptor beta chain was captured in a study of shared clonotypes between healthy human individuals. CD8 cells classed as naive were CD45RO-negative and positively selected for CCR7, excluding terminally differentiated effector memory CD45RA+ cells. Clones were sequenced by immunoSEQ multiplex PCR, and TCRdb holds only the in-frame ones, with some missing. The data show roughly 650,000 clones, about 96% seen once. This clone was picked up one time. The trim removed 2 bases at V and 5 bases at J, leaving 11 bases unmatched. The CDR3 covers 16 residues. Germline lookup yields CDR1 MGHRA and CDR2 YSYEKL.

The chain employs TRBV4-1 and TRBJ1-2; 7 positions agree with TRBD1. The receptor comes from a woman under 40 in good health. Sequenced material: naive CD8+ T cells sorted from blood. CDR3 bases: TGCGCCAGCAGCCAACCCTTTGACAGGGAGGTATATGGCTACACCTTC. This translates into CASSQPFDREVYGYTF.